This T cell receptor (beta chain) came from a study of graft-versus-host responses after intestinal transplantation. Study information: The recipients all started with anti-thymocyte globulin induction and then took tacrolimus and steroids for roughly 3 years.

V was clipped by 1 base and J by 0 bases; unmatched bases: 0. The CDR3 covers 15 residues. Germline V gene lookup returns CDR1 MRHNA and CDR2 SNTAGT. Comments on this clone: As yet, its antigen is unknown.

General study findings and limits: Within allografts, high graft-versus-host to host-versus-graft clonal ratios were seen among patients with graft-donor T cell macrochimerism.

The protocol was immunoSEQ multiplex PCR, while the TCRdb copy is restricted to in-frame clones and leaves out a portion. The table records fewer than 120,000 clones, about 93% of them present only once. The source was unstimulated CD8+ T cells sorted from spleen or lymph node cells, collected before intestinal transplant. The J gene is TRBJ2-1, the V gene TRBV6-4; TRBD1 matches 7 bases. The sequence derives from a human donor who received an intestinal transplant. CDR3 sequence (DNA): TGTGCCAGCAGTGACTGGGACAGCTCCTACAATGAGCAGTTCTTC. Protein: CASSDWDSSYNEQFF.